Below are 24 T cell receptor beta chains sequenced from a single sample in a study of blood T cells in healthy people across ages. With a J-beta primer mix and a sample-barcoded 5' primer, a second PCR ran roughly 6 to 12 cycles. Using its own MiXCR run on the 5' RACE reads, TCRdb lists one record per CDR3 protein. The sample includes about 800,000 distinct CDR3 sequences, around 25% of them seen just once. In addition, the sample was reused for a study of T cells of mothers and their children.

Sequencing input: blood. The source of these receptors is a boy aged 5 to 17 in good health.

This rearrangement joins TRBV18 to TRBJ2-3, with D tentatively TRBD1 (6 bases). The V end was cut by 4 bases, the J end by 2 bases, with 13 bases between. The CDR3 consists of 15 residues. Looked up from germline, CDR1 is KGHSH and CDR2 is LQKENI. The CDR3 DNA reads TGTGCCAGCTCACAGAGGACAGCTGACACAGATACGCAGTATTTT. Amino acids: CASSQRTADTDTQYF.

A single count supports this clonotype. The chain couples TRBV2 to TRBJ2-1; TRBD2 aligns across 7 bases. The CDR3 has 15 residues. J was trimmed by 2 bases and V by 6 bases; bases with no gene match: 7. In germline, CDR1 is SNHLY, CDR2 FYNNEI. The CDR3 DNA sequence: TGTGCCAGCAGAGTTCCGGGGGGACCCTACAATGAGCAGTTCTTC. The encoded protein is CASRVPGGPYNEQFF.

The CDR3: CASSFGWANEQFF. Written as DNA, the CDR3 is TGTGCCAGCAGTTTTGGCTGGGCGAATGAGCAGTTCTTC. The chain links TRBV12-3 or TRBV12-4 to TRBJ2-1; no definite D call. The CDR3 is made up of 13 amino acids. The V and J ends lost 3 bases and 7 bases respectively, with 10 bases between them.

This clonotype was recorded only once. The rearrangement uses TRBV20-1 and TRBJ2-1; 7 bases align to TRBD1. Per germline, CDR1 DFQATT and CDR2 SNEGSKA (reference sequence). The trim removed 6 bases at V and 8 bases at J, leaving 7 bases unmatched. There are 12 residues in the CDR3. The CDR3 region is CSAETGKHEQFF. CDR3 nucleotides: TGCAGTGCAGAGACAGGGAAACATGAGCAGTTCTTC.

The CDR3 protein is CSVVRGSTDTQYF. The CDR3 coding sequence is TGCAGCGTTGTCCGGGGTAGCACAGATACGCAGTATTTT. The chain is built from TRBV29-1 and TRBJ2-3; a weak D match, TRBD2 (5 bases). Germline lookup yields CDR1 SQVTM and CDR2 ANQGSEA. Trimming took 4 bases from V and 0 from J, leaving 8 bases between them. CDR3 length: 13 amino acids.

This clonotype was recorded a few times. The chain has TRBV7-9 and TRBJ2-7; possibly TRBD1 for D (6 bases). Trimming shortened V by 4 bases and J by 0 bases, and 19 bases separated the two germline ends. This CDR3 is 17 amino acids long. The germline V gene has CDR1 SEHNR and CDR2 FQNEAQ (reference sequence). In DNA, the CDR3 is TGTGCCAGCAGCTCACACAACAGGGATCTCGCCTCCTACGAGCAGTACTTC. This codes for CASSSHNRDLASYEQYF.

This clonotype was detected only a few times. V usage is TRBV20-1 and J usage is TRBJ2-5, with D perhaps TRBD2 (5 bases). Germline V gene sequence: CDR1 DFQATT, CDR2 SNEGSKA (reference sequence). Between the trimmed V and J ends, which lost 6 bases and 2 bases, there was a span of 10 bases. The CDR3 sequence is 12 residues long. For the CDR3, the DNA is TGCAGTGCATCACTAGATCAAGAGACCCAGTACTTC. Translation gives CSASLDQETQYF.

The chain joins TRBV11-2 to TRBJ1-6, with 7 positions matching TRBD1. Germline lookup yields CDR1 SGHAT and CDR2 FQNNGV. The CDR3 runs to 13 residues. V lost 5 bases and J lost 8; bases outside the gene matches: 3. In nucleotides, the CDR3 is TGTGCCAGCAGCAGGGACAGTTATTCACCCCTCCACTTT. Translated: CASSRDSYSPLHF. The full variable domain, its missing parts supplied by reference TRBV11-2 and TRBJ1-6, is EAGVAQSPRYKIIEKRQSVAFWCNPISGHATLYWYQQILGQGPKLLIQFQNNGVVDDSQLPKDRFSAERLKGVDSTLKIQPAKLEDSAVYLCASSRDSYSPLHFGNGTRLTVT.

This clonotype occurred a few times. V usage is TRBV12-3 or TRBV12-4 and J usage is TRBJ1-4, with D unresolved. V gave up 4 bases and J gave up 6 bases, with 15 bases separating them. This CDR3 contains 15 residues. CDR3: CASSSGGNPDEKLFF. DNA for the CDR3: TGTGCCAGCAGTTCTGGTGGCAATCCCGATGAAAAACTGTTTTTT.

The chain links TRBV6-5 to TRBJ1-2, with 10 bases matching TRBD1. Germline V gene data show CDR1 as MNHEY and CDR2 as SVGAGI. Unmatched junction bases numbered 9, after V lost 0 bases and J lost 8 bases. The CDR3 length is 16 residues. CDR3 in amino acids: CASSYSGTGDVRGYTF. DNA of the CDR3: TGTGCCAGCAGTTACTCTGGGACAGGGGATGTGAGAGGCTACACCTTC.

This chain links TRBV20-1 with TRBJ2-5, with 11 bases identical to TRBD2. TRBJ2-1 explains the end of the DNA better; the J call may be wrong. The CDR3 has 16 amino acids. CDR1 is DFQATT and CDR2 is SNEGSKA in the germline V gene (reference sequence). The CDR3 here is CSARDRLAGTYNEQFF. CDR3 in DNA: TGCAGTGCTAGAGATCGACTAGCGGGGACCTACAATGAGCAGTTCTTC.

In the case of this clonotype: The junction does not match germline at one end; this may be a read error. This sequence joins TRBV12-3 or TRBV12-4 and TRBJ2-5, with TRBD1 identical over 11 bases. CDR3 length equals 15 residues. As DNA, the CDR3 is TGTGCCAGCAGTTTTAGGACAGGGGGCAGGGAGACCCGGTACTTC. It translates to CASSFRTGGRETRYF.

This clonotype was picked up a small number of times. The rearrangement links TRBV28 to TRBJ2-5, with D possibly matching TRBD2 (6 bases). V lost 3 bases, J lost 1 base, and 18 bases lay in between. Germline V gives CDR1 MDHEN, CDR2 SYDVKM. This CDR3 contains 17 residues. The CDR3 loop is CASSFWPSEITQETQYF. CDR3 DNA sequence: TGTGCCAGCAGTTTTTGGCCTAGCGAGATCACCCAAGAGACCCAGTACTTC.

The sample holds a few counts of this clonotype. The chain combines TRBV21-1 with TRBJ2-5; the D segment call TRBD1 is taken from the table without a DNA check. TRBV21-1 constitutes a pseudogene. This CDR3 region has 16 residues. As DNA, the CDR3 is TGTGCCAGCAGCAAAGATATGGGGGAGAGGAGAGAGACCCAGTACTTC. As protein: CASSKDMGERRETQYF.

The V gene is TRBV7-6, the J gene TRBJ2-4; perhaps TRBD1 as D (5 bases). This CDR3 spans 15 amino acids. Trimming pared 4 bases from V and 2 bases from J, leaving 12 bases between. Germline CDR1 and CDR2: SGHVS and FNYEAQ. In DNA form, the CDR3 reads TGTGCCAGCAGCTCCTTCCAGGGTTCCAAAAACATTCAGTACTTC. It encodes CASSSFQGSKNIQYF.

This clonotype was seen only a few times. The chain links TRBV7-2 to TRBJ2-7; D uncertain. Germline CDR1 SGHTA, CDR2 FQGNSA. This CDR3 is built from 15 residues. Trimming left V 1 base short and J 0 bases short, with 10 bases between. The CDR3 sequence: CASSLETVSSYEQYF. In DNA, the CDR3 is TGTGCCAGCAGCTTAGAGACGGTGAGCTCCTACGAGCAGTACTTC.

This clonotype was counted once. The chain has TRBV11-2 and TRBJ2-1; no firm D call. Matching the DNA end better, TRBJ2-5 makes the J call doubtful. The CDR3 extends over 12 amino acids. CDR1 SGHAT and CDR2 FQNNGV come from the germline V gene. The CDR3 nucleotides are TGTGCCAGCAGCCCTACCCCAGAGACCCAGTACTTC. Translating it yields CASSPTPETQYF.

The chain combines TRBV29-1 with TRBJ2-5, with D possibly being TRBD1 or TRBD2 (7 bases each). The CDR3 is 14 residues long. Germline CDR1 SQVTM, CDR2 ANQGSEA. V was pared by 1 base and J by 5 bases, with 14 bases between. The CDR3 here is CSVEGEGAGETQYF. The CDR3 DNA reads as TGCAGCGTTGAAGGGGAGGGGGCAGGCGAGACCCAGTACTTC.

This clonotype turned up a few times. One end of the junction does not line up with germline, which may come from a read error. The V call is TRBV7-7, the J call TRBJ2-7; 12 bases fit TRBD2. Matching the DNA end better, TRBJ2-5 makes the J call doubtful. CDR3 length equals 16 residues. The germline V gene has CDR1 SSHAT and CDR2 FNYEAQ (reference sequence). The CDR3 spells CASSPTSGGPQETQYF. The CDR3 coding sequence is TGTGCTAGCAGCCCGACTAGCGGGGGTCCTCAAGAGACCCAGTACTTC.

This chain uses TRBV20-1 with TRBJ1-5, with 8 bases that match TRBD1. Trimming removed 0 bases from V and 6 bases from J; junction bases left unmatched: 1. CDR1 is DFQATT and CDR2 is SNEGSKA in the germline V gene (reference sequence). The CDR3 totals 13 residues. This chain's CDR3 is CSARETGVQPQHF. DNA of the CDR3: TGCAGTGCTAGAGAGACAGGGGTTCAGCCCCAGCATTTT.

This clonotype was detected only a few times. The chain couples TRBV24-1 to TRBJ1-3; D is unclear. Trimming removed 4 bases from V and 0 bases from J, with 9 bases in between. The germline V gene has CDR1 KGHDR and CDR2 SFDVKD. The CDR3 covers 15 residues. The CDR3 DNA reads TGTGCCACCAGTGACGCAGGAGGCTCTGGAAACACCATATATTTT. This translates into CATSDAGGSGNTIYF.

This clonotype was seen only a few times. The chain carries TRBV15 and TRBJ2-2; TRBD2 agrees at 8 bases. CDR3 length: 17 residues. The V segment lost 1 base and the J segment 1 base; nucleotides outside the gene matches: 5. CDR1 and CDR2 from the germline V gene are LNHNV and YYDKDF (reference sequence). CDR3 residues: CATSRGVAGGNTGELFF. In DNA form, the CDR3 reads TGTGCCACCAGCAGAGGAGTGGCGGGAGGGAACACCGGGGAGCTGTTTTTT.

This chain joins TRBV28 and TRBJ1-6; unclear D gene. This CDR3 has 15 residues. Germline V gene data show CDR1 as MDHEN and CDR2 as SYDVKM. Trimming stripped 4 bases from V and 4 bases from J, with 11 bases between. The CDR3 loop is CASSSPELYNSPLHF. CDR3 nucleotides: TGTGCCAGCAGTTCGCCCGAGTTATATAATTCACCCCTCCACTTT.

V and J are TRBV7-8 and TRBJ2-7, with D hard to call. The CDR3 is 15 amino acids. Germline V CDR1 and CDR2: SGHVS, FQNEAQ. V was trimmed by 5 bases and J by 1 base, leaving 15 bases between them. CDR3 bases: TGTGCCAGCAGCCCTCACTTGGCGCAATCCTACGAGCAGTACTTC. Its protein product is CASSPHLAQSYEQYF. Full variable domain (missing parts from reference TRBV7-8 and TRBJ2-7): GAGVSQSPRYKVAKRGQDVALRCDPISGHVSLFWYQQALGQGPEFLTYFQNEAQLDKSGLPSDRFFAERPEGSVSTLKIQRTQQEDSAVYLCASSPHLAQSYEQYFGPGTRLTVT.